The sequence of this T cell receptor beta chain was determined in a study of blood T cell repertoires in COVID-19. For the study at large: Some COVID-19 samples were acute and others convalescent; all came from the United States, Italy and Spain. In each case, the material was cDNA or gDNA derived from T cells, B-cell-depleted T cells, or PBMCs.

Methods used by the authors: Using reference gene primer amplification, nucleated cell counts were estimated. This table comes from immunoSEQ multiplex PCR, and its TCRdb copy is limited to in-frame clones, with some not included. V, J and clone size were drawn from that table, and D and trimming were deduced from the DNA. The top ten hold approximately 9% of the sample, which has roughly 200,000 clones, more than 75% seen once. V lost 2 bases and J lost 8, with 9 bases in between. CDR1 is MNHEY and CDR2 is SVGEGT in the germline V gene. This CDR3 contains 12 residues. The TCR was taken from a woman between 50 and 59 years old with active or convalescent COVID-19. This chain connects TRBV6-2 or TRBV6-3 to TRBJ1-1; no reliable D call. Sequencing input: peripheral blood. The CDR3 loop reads CASSYLTGEAFF. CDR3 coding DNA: TGTGCCAGCAGTTACCTCACCGGGGAAGCTTTCTTT.